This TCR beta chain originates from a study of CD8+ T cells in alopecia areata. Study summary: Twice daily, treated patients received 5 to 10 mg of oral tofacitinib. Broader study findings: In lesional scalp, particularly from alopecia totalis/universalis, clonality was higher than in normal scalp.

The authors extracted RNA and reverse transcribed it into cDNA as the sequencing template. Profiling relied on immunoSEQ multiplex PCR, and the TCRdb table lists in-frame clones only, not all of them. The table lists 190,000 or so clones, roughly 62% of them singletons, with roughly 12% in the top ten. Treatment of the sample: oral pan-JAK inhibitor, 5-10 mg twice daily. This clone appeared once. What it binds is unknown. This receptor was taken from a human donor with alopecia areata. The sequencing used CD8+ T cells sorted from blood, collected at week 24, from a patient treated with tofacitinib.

Here the CDR3 reads CASSLKAWGRETQYF. In nucleotides, the CDR3 is TGTGCCAGCAGCTTAAAAGCGTGGGGGCGTGAGACCCAGTACTTC. The chain has TRBV7-3 and TRBJ2-5, with D perhaps matching TRBD1 (6 bases). Germline CDR1 SGHTA, CDR2 FQGTGA. There are 15 residues in the CDR3. With 1 base removed from V and 5 bases from J, the gap between germline ends came to 14 bases.